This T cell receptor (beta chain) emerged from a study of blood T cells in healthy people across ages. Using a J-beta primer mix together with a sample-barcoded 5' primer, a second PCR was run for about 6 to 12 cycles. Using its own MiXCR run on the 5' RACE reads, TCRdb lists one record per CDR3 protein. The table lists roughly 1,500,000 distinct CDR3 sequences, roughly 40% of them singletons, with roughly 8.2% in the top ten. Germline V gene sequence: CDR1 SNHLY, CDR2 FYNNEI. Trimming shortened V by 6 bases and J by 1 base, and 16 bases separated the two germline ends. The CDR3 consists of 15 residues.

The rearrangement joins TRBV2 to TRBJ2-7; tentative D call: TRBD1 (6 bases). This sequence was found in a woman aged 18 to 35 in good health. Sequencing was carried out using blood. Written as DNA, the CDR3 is TGTGCCAGCAGGGTAAGACAGGAGTTATCCTACGAGCAGTACTTC. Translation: CASRVRQELSYEQYF. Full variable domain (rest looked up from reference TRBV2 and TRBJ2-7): EPEVTQTPSHQVTQMGQEVILRCVPISNHLYFYWYRQILGQKVEFLVSFYNNEISEKSEIFDDQFSVERPDGSNFTLKIRSTKLEDSAMYFCASRVRQELSYEQYFGPGTRLTVT.